The clone carrying this T cell receptor beta chain was counted a few times. What it binds is not known. CDR1 and CDR2 (germline): SGDLS, YYNGEE. Trimming cost V 4 bases and J 5 bases, with 18 bases left between them. The CDR3 is made up of 15 amino acids. The data belong to a study of response to subunit inactivated influenza vaccine. A single record per CDR3 protein comes from TCRdb applying MiXCR to the RT-PCR reads. The sample carries about 520,000 distinct CDR3 sequences, approximately 7.8% recorded once. Study-level results: The authors put forward the suggestion that each seasonal influenza vaccination may bring in only a limited number of new T cells.

The TCR was taken from a man aged 50 to 75 who received an inactivated influenza vaccine. The V and J genes are TRBV9 and TRBJ2-5; possibly TRBD1 or TRBD2 for D (5 bases each). This specimen consisted of PBMCs from blood, obtained roughly 24 months after vaccination. The CDR3 DNA is TGTGCCAGCAGCCTCCGAGGGGCCGGGTGGGAGACCCAGTACTTC. Its translation is CASSLRGAGWETQYF.